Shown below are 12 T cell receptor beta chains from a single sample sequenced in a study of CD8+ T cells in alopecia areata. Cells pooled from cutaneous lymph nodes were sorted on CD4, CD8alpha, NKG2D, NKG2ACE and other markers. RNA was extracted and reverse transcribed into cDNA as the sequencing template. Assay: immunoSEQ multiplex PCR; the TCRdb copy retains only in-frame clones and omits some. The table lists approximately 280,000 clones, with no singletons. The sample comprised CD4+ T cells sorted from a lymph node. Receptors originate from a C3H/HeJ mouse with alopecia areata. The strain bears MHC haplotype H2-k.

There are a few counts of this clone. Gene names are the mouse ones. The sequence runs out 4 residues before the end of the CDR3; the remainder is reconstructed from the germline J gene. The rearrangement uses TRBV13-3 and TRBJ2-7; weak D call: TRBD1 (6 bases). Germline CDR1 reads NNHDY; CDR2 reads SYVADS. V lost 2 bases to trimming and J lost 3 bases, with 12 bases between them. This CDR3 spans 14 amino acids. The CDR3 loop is CASSEGTPRYEQYF. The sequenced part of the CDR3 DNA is TGTGCCAGCAGTGAAGGGACACCCCGCTAT.

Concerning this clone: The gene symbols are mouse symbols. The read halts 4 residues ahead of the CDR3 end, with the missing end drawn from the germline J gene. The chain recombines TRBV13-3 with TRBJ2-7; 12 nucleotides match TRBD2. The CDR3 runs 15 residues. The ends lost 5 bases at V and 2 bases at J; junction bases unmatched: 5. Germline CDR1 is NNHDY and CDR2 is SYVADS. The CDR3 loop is CASRRDWGATYEQYF. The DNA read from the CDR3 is TGTGCCAGCAGAAGGGACTGGGGGGCCACCTAT.

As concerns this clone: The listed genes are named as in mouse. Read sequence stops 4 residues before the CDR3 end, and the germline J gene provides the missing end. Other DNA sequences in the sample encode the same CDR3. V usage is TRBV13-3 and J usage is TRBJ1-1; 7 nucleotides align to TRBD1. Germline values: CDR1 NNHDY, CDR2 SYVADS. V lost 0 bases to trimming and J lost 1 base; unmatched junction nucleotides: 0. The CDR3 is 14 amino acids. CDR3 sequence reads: CASSDDRGNTEVFF. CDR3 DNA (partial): TGTGCCAGCAGTGATGACAGGGGAAACACA.

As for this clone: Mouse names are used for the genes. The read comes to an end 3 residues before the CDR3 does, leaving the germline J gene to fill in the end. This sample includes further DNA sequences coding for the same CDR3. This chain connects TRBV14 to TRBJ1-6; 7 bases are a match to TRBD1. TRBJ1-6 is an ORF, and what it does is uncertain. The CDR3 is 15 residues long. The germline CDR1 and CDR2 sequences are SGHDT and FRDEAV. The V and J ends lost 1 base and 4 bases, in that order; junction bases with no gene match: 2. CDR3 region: CASSFGDRYNSPLYF. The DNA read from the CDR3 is TGTGCCAGCAGTTTCGGGGACAGATATAATTCGCCC.

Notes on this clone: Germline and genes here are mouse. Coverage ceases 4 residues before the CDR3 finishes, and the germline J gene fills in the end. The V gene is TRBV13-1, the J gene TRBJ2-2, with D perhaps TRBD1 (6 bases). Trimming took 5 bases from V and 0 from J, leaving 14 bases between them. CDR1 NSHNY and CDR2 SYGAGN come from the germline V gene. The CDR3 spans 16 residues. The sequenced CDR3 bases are TGTGCCAGCAGGAAACAGGGCTCTGCAAACACCGGG. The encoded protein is CASRKQGSANTG. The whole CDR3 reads CASRKQGSANTGQLYF.

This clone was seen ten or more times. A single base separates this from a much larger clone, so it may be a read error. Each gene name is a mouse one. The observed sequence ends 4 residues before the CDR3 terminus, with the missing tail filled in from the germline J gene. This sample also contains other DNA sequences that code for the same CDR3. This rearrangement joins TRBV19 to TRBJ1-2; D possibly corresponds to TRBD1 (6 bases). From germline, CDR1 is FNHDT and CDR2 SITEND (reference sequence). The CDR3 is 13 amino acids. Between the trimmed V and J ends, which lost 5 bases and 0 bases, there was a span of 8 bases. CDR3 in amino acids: CASSGTTNSDYTF. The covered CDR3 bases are TGTGCCAGCAGCGGGACAACAAACTCC.

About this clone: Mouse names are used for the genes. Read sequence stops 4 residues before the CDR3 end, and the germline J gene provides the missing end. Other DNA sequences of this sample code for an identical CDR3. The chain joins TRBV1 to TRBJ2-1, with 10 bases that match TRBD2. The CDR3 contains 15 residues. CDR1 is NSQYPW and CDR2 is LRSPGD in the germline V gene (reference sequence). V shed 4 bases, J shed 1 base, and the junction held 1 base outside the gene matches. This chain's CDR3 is CTCSDWGGNYAEQFF. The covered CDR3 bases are TGCACCTGCAGTGACTGGGGGGGGAACTATGCT.

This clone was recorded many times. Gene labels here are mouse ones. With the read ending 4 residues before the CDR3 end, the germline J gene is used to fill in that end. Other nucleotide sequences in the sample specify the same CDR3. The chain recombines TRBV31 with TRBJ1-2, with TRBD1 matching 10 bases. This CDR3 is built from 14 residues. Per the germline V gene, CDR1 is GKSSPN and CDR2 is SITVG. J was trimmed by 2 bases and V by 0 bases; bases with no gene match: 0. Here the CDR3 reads CAWSLGQGNSDYTF. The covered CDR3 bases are TGTGCCTGGAGTCTGGGACAGGGGAACTCC.

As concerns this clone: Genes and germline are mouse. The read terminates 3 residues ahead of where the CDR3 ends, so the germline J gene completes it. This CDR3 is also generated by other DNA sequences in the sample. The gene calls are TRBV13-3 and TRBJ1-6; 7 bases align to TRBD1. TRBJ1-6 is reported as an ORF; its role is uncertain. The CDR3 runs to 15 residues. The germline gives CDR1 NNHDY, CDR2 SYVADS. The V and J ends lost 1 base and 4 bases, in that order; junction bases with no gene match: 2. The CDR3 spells CASSDRDRYNSPLYF. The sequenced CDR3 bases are TGTGCCAGCAGTGATAGGGACAGATATAATTCGCCC.

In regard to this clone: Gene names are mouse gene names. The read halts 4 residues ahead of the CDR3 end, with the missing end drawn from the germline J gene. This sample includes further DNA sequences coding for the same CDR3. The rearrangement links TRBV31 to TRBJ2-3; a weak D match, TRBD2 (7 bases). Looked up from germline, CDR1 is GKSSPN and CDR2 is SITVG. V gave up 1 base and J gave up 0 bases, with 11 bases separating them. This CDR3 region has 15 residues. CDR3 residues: CAWSPGGSSAETLYF. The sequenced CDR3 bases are TGTGCCTGGAGTCCTGGGGGCTCTAGTGCAGAA.

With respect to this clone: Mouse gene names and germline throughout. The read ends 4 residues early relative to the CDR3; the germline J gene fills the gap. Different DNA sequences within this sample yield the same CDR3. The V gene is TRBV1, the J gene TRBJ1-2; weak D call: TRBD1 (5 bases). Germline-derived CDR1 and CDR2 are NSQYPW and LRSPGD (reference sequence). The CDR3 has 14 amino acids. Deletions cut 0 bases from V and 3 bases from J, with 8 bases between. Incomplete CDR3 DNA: TGCACCTGCAGTGCAGATAGAGGGGACTCC. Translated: CTCSADRGDS. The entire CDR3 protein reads CTCSADRGDSDYTF.

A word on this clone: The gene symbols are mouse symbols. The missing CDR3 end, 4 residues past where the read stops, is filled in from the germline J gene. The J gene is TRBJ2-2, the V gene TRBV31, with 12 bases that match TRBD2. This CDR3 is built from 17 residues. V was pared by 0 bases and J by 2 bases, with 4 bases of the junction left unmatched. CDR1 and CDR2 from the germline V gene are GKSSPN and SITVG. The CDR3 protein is CAWSLGDWGDNTGQLYF. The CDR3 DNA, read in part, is TGTGCCTGGAGTCTAGGGGACTGGGGGGATAACACCGGG.